The 9 T cell receptor beta chains reported below all come from one sample, sequenced in a study of beta chain features in type 1 diabetes. Findings and caveats of the study: TCRB CDR3s from Type 1 diabetes patients were moderately but significantly shorter in all four CD4+ subsets.

These receptors have no known antigen. Of the isolated RNA, all was reverse transcribed, and so the sequenced material was expressed TCRB transcripts. Method: immunoSEQ multiplex PCR; TCRdb's copy keeps in-frame clones and lacks some. The table records hundreds of thousands of clones, roughly 12% of them present only once. Sequencing was performed on naive CD4+ T cells from blood. All receptors come from a young man with type 1 diabetes.

This clone was seen a handful of times. The V call is TRBV9, the J call TRBJ2-1; 11 positions match TRBD2. The CDR3 has 16 amino acids. Germline CDR1 is SGDLS and CDR2 is YYNGEE. Trimming at V came to 0 bases and at J to 6 bases, leaving 5 bases not matched to a gene. CDR3 amino acids: CASSVATSGGLNEQFF. CDR3 DNA: TGTGCCAGCAGCGTAGCCACTAGCGGGGGCCTCAATGAGCAGTTCTTC. The variable domain in full, completed from reference TRBV9 and TRBJ2-1, reads DSGVTQTPKHLITATGQRVTLRCSPRSGDLSVYWYQQSLDQGLQFLIQYYNGEERAKGNILERFSAQQFPDLHSELNLSSLELGDSALYFCASSVATSGGLNEQFFGPGTRLTVL.

In its sample, this clone was seen a few times. The J gene is TRBJ1-2, the V gene TRBV30; the match to TRBD1 covers 7 bases. Looked up from germline, CDR1 is GTSNPN and CDR2 is SVGIG (reference sequence). The CDR3 length is 15 residues. J lost 6 bases, V lost 2 bases, and 12 bases had no gene match. For the CDR3, the DNA is TGTGCCTGGAGTTCAGGGGCGGGACAGTATCATGGCTACACCTTC. This gives the protein CAWSSGAGQYHGYTF.

This clone was found a few times. The gene calls are TRBV27 and TRBJ1-2; the match to TRBD1 covers 9 bases. The CDR3 has 14 residues. Trimming took 3 bases from V and 4 from J; bases not matched to a gene: 3. From germline, CDR1 is MNHEY and CDR2 SMNVEV (reference sequence). The CDR3 here is CASSLDRGAYGYTF. CDR3 nucleotides: TGTGCCAGCAGTTTGGACAGGGGAGCCTATGGCTACACCTTC.

This clone turned up a few times. J is TRBJ1-2 and V is TRBV4-1, with 9 bases fitting TRBD1. CDR3 size: 15 residues. V gave up 6 bases and J gave up 6 bases; unmatched junction bases: 11. The germline V gene has CDR1 MGHRA and CDR2 YSYEKL. CDR3 region: CASRNLGQGSDGYTF. As DNA, the CDR3 is TGCGCCAGCAGAAACTTGGGACAGGGTTCCGATGGCTACACCTTC.

The chain carries TRBV27 and TRBJ2-7, with 9 bases matching TRBD1. The germline V gene has CDR1 MNHEY and CDR2 SMNVEV (reference sequence). This CDR3 is 14 amino acids long. The V segment lost 7 bases and the J segment 2 bases; nucleotides outside the gene matches: 6. CDR3 in DNA: TGTGCCAGCACCCAGGGACAGGGCCCCTACGAGCAGTACTTC. Its translation: CASTQGQGPYEQYF.

The chain carries TRBV18 and TRBJ1-2, with a tentative D call TRBD1 (6 bases). The CDR3 runs to 13 residues. Deletions cut 3 bases from V and 7 bases from J, with 12 bases between. From germline, CDR1 is KGHSH and CDR2 LQKENI. The CDR3 sequence is CASSPGTGTGYTF. DNA for the CDR3: TGTGCCAGCTCACCGGGTACAGGGACTGGCTACACCTTC.

A remark on this clone: Other DNA variants within this sample encode the same CDR3. The V call is TRBV30, the J call TRBJ2-1, with a possible D match to TRBD2 (6 bases). Deletions cut 2 bases from V and 0 bases from J, with 8 bases between. This CDR3 spans 14 amino acids. Germline V gene sequence: CDR1 GTSNPN, CDR2 SVGIG (reference sequence). CDR3 sequence reads: CAWSRGGSYNEQFF. CDR3 in DNA: TGTGCCTGGAGTAGGGGAGGCTCCTACAATGAGCAGTTCTTC.

In its sample, this clone was seen a few times. An end of the junction does not agree with germline; a read error may underlie this. The rearrangement uses TRBV28 and TRBJ1-4; possible D gene TRBD1, 6 bases. CDR3 length: 14 residues. Germline CDR1 and CDR2: MDHEN and SYDVKM. The CDR3 sequence is CASSPGASKEKLFF. The CDR3 nucleotides read TGTGCCAGCAGTCCAGGGGCATCTAAAGAAAAACTGTTTTTT. Combining the CDR3 with reference TRBV28 and TRBJ1-4 gives the whole variable domain DVKVTQSSRYLVKRTGEKVFLECVQDMDHENMFWYRQDPGLGLRLIYFSYDVKMKEKGDIPEGYSVSREKKERFSLILESASTNQTSMYLCASSPGASKEKLFFGSGTQLSVL.

This clone was found a few times. The chain has TRBV29-1 and TRBJ2-2; maybe TRBD1 (5 bases). Germline-derived CDR1 and CDR2 are SQVTM and ANQGSEA. The V end was cut by 3 bases, the J end by 3 bases, with 14 bases between. The CDR3 contains 15 residues. Written as DNA, the CDR3 is TGCAGCGTTGACGCCTGGGGCAGTGACACCGGGGAGCTGTTTTTT. Residues: CSVDAWGSDTGELFF.